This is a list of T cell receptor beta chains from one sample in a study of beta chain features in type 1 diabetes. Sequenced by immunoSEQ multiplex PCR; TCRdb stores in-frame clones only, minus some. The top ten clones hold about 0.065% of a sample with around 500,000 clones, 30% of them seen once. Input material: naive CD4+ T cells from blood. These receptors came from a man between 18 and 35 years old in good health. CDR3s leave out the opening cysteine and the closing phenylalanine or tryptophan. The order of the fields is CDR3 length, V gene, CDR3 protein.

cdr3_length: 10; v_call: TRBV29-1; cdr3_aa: SVEQGTYGYT
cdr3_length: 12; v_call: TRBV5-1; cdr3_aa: ASRWSSGANVLT
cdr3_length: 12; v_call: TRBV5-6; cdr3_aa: ATRQGPTNYGYT
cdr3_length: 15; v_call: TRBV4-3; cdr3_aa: ASSQQRQDQFHYEQY
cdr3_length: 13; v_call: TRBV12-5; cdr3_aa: ASGLSTGIGTEAF
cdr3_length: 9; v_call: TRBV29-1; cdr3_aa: SVDDTDTQY
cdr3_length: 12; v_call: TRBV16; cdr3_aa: ASSWASEDNEQF
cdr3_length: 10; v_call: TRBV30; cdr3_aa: AWSTRTYGYT
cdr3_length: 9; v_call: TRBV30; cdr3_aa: AWSVGGEQY
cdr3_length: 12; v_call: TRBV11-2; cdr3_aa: ASSLDSPSYEQY
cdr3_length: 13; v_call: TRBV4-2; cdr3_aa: ASSQVGQGPETQY
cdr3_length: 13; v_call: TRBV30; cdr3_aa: AWRQQAKTTDTQY
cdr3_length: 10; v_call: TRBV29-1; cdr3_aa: SVEGLAGAQF
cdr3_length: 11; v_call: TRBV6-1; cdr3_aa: ASNHYSTDTQY
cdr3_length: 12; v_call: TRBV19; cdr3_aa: ASTRTGVATEAF
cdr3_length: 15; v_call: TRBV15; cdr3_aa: ATSRDRGRAPGDTQY
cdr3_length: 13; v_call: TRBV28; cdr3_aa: ASSPPSGARDEQY
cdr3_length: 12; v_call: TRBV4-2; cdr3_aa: ASSRDRGAETQY
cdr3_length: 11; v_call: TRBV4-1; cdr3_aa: ASSRGQVDEQY
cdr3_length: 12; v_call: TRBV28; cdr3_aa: ASTPVGSTDTQY
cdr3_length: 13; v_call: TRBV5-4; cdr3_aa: ASSSPREANTEAF
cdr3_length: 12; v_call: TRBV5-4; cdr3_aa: ASSLRDYTDTQY
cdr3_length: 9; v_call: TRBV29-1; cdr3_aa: SVRQSTEAF
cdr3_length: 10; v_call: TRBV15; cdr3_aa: ATSPGLNEQF
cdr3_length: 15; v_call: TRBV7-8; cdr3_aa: ASSLVRLAGVVYEQY
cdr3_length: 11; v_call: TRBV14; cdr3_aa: ASSQESTDTQY
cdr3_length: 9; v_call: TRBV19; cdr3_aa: ASDNHNEQF
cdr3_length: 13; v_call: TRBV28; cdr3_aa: ASSHHMGSYNEQF
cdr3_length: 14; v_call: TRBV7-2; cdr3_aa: ASSLAASGRVDEQF
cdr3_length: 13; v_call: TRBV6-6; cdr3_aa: ASSYPDRGQDTQY
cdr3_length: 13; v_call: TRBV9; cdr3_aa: ASSAGGTDVEKLF
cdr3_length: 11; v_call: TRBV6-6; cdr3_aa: ASSPDRVNIQY
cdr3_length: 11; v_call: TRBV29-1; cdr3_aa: SVWDRGFTEQY
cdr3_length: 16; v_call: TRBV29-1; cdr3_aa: SVEDRQGVPRRHYEQY
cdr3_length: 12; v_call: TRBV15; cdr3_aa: ATSSFGTYNEQF
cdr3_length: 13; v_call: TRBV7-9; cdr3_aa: ASSPARGWVTEAF
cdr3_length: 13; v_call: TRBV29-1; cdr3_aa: SVAQGALAKNIQY
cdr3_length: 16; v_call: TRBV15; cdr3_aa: ATSRVGTGVSGANVLT
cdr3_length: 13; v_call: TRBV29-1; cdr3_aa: SVAGTGVKYNEQF
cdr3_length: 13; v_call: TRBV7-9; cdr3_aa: ASSLAGGSQETQY
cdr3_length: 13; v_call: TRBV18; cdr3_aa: ASSPDRQIQETQY
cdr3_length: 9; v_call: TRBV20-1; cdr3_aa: SARMGDEQY
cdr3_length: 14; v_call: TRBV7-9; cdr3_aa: ASSQRTSGDKNIQY
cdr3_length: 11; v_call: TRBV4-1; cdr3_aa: ASSQGLQETQY
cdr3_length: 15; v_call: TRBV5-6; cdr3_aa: ASSGRASGRSYNEQF
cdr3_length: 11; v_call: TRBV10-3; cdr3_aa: AISVTGSETQY